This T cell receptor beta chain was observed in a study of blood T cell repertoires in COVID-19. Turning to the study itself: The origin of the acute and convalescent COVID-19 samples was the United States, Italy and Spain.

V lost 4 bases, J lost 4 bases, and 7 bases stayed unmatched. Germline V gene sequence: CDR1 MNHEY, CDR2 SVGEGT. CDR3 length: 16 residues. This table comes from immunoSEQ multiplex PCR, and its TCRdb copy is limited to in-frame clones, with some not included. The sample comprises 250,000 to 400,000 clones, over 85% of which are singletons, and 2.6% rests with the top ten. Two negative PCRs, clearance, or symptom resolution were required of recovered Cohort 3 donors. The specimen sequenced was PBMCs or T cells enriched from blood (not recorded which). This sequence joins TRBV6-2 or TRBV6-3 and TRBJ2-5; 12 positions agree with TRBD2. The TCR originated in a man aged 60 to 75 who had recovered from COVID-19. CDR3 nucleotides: TGTGCCAGCAGTTGGCGGACTAGCGGGGAAAGAGAGACCCAGTACTTC. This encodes CASSWRTSGERETQYF.